This T cell receptor beta chain was profiled in a study of CD8 T cells in ankylosing spondylitis (dated by TCRdb to 2016 to 2017). Concerning the study at large: To find TCR variants linked to disease, the study profiled T cell receptor beta repertoires in ankylosing spondylitis patients and healthy donors. The full study cohort comprised roughly 24 ankylosing spondylitis patients and over 95 healthy donors. Samples of peripheral blood were taken, and for ankylosing spondylitis patients, synovial fluid was collected as well.

This sample was sequenced with an Illumina HiSeq 2500. TCR beta libraries were prepared by quantitative 5'-RACE with molecular barcodes. In the paper's pipeline: A new computational method, built on a probabilistic model of VDJ rearrangement, was used to identify disease-linked TCR variants. The raw public reads went through TCRdb reprocessing: fastp at Q25, MiXCR clone calling, in-frame beta chains kept. Every CDR3 protein is listed once, alongside the most common genes and DNA of its rows. The V and J calls and clone size are TCRdb's, not the authors'. Recorded for this sample are roughly 130,000 distinct CDR3 sequences; approximately 14% of them occurred a single time. The ten largest clones add up to 2.5% to 3.5% of the sample. V loses 4 bases at its end and J loses 12 bases; junction bases beyond the gene matches: 7. The CDR3 has 13 amino acids, counting the end cysteine and phenylalanine. Only the CDR3 DNA stays, 39 bases, in frame from base 1.

The full study reports these points: The disease-linked clones were reported to be significantly enriched in matched synovial fluid samples from ankylosing spondylitis patients. The disease-linked clones showed a CD8+ phenotype and occurred at relatively low frequencies in peripheral blood. Some TCR beta motif variants had previously been reported in synovial fluid and blood of reactive arthritis patients, which suggested common disease-initiation mechanisms. Blood from ankylosing spondylitis patients appeared to be characterized by a TCR beta motif composed of 7 to 9 highly homologous amino acid variants.

Concerning this clonotype: No cognate antigen has been identified for it. No base qualities exist here, and no much larger clone lies one base off it.

Sequencing was performed on blood, either unsorted or a sorted T cell fraction (not recorded which). The sequence joins TRBV12-3 or TRBV12-4 to TRBJ1-2, with 11 middle bases fitting TRBD1. The receptor comes from a female donor with ankylosing spondylitis or in good health (not recorded which). The sequenced DNA: TGTGCCAGCAGTTCGGGACAGGGGGTGGGGGACACCTTC. The resulting protein is CASSSGQGVGDTF.